Following are 31 T cell receptor beta chains from one sample sequenced in a study of T cell clones after liver transplantation (dated 2019 in TCRdb). Receptor amplification or capture employed the immunoSEQ multiplex PCR assay. Imported from immuneACCESS, the table was reduced by TCRdb to in-frame sequences with V and J called. These copies leave out some clones; in studies compared against another copy, an unresolved V gene accounts for under half, and the cause of the remainder is not known. Here the sample has around 76,000 clones; 75% to 90% occur a single time. Approximately 0.8% of the sample goes to the ten largest clones. The sample was CD4+ T cells from blood, taken 12 months after liver transplant. The source is a human patient who received a liver transplant. Post transplant, some T cells may arise from the graft donor.

The chain employs TRBV5-1 and TRBJ2-3; possible D gene TRBD2, 6 bases. The CDR3 length is 14 residues. Germline values: CDR1 SGHRS, CDR2 YFSETQ. V was shortened by 2 bases and J by 4 bases, with 11 bases between the two germline ends. CDR3 nucleotide sequence: TGCGCCAGCAGCTTACCTTGGGGGGCAGATACGCAGTATTTT. It yields the protein CASSLPWGADTQYF.

The V call is TRBV6-6, the J call TRBJ2-7, with D possibly called TRBD1 or TRBD2 (5 bases each). Germline V gene sequence: CDR1 MNHNY, CDR2 SVGAGI (reference sequence). Trimming took 2 bases from V and 9 from J, leaving 20 bases between them. The CDR3 runs to 15 residues. The CDR3: CASSYAVMGERVQYF. CDR3 bases: TGTGCCAGCAGTTACGCGGTGATGGGGGAGCGCGTGCAGTACTTC.

The rearrangement joins TRBV19 to TRBJ1-3, with 9 bases aligning to TRBD1. The CDR3 spans 16 residues. CDR1 and CDR2 (germline): LNHDA, SQIVND (reference sequence). J lost 2 bases, V lost 4 bases, and 6 bases had no gene match. In DNA form, the CDR3 reads TGTGCCAGTAGTACTGGACAGGGGAGAGCTGGAAACACCATATATTTT. It yields the protein CASSTGQGRAGNTIYF.

This clone appeared a single time. V gene TRBV4-2 combines with J gene TRBJ2-1, with unresolved D. CDR3 size: 13 residues. V was cut by 3 bases and J by 8 bases, with 11 bases left in between. The germline V gene has CDR1 LGHNA and CDR2 YNFKEQ. CDR3 DNA sequence: TGTGCCAGCAGCCAGTCTAGGATGGATGAGCAGTTCTTC. Protein sequence: CASSQSRMDEQFF.

This chain connects TRBV7-9 to TRBJ1-2, with D maybe TRBD1 (5 bases). The V end lost 1 base, the J end lost 2 bases, and 17 bases lay between the germline ends. CDR3 length: 17 amino acids. The germline V gene encodes CDR1 SEHNR and CDR2 FQNEAQ (reference sequence). The chain's CDR3 is CASSLDRNYGINYGYTF. Here the CDR3 DNA reads TGTGCCAGCAGCTTAGACAGGAACTACGGTATAAACTATGGCTACACCTTC.

This clone has more than one count but fewer than ten. The chain employs TRBV18 and TRBJ2-7, with a weak D call TRBD2 (5 bases). This CDR3 region has 16 residues. The germline gives CDR1 KGHSH, CDR2 LQKENI. Trimming shortened V by 1 base and J by 6 bases, and 19 bases separated the two germline ends. The chain's CDR3 is CASSPLSPLGSGEQYF. CDR3 nucleotides: TGTGCCAGCTCACCACTATCCCCACTAGGTTCTGGCGAGCAGTACTTC.

The chain employs TRBV6-5 and TRBJ1-3, with unresolved D. The ends were cut back, 4 bases at V and 0 bases at J, with 10 bases in the middle. From germline, CDR1 is MNHEY and CDR2 SVGAGI. The CDR3 consists of 15 residues. The CDR3 region has the DNA TGTGCCAGCAGTTTGGCAGGAGCCTCTGGAAACACCATATATTTT. Encoded protein: CASSLAGASGNTIYF.

This chain joins TRBV2 and TRBJ2-2; possible D gene TRBD2, 6 bases. CDR1 SNHLY and CDR2 FYNNEI come from the germline V gene. The CDR3 is made up of 14 amino acids. Between the trimmed V and J ends, which lost 2 bases and 6 bases, there was a span of 10 bases. The CDR3 sequence is CASSEYGGPGELFF. The CDR3 nucleotides are TGTGCCAGCAGTGAATACGGGGGTCCCGGGGAGCTGTTTTTT. Based on the CDR3 plus reference TRBV2 and TRBJ2-2, the full variable domain is EPEVTQTPSHQVTQMGQEVILRCVPISNHLYFYWYRQILGQKVEFLVSFYNNEISEKSEIFDDQFSVERPDGSNFTLKIRSTKLEDSAMYFCASSEYGGPGELFFGEGSRLTVL.

The CDR3 nucleotides read TGTGCCAGCACCTCCGGGGCTAGCGGACACGAGCAGTACTTC. Its protein product is CASTSGASGHEQYF. The rearrangement uses TRBV6-6 and TRBJ2-7; 7 bases are shared with TRBD2. Germline trimming cut 7 bases from V and 5 bases from J; bases unmatched to any gene: 11. The length of the CDR3 is 14 residues. Germline CDR1 is MNHNY and CDR2 is SVGAGI (reference sequence).

This sequence joins TRBV28 and TRBJ1-1; the D gene is possibly TRBD1 (5 bases). CDR1 and CDR2 from the germline V gene are MDHEN and SYDVKM. The length of the CDR3 is 14 residues. V lost 8 bases and J lost 4, with 17 bases in between. The CDR3 DNA sequence: TGTGCCAGCGGGCCGACAGTCCTGGTCACTGAAGCTTTCTTT. This encodes CASGPTVLVTEAFF.

This sequence joins TRBV7-2 and TRBJ2-7; 9 nucleotides line up with TRBD1. This CDR3 has 15 residues. Unmatched junction bases numbered 10, after V lost 4 bases and J lost 6 bases. The germline CDR1 and CDR2 sequences are SGHTA and FQGNSA. This chain's CDR3 is CASSYPDRGTFEQYF. The CDR3 DNA is TGTGCCAGCAGCTATCCGGACAGGGGAACATTCGAGCAGTACTTC.

This clone appeared a few times. V usage is TRBV20-1 and J usage is TRBJ1-1; unclear D gene. CDR1 is DFQATT and CDR2 is SNEGSKA in the germline V gene (reference sequence). This CDR3 contains 9 residues. CDR3 sequence: CTYDTEAFF. CDR3 bases: TGCACCTACGACACTGAAGCTTTCTTT.

The chain uses TRBV5-1 and TRBJ1-3, with D maybe TRBD1 (5 bases). The germline CDR1 and CDR2 sequences are SGHRS and YFSETQ. This CDR3 comprises 15 residues. Trimming stripped 0 bases from V and 2 bases from J, with 9 bases between. The CDR3 sequence: CASSLDAGTGNTIYF. The CDR3 region has the DNA TGCGCCAGCAGCTTGGATGCAGGGACTGGAAACACCATATATTTT.

The V and J genes are TRBV7-3 and TRBJ2-2, with TRBD1 matching 7 bases. V shed 3 bases, J shed 3 bases, and the junction held 1 base outside the gene matches. The CDR3 has 14 residues. Germline V gives CDR1 SGHTA, CDR2 FQGTGA. The CDR3 reads CASSFRGYTGELFF. The CDR3 nucleotides read TGTGCCAGCAGCTTCAGGGGGTACACCGGGGAGCTGTTTTTT.

The CDR3 region is CASSKGQNYEQYF. The CDR3 DNA follows: TGCGCCAGCAGCAAGGGACAGAACTACGAGCAGTACTTC. The chain links TRBV5-1 to TRBJ2-7, with 7 bases lining up with TRBD1. J was trimmed by 3 bases and V by 4 bases; bases with no gene match: 4. The germline CDR1 and CDR2 sequences are SGHRS and YFSETQ. The CDR3 contains 13 residues.

The chain links TRBV14 to TRBJ1-2; D not certain. Trimming pared 0 bases from V and 0 bases from J, leaving 11 bases between. Germline CDR1 is SGHDN and CDR2 is FVKESK. The CDR3 extends over 16 amino acids. The CDR3: CASSQEGSLANYGYTF. The DNA for the CDR3 is TGTGCCAGCAGCCAAGAAGGCAGTTTAGCTAACTATGGCTACACCTTC. Together with reference TRBV14 and TRBJ1-2, the CDR3 gives the full variable domain: EAGVTQFPSHSVIEKGQTVTLRCDPISGHDNLYWYRRVMGKEIKFLLHFVKESKQDESGMPNNRFLAERTGGTYSTLKVQPAELEDSGVYFCASSQEGSLANYGYTFGSGTRLTVV.

This chain links TRBV19 with TRBJ1-2; TRBD1 might be the D (5 bases). V dropped 2 bases and J dropped 8 bases, with 21 bases sitting between them. Germline CDR1 and CDR2: LNHDA and SQIVND (reference sequence). The CDR3 consists of 16 residues. The CDR3 is CASSINPDSWTGGYTF. The CDR3 DNA reads as TGTGCCAGTAGTATAAACCCCGACAGTTGGACGGGAGGCTACACCTTC.

The V gene is TRBV29-1, the J gene TRBJ1-2; 7 bases match TRBD1. The CDR3 contains 13 residues. V lost 6 bases and J lost 6; bases outside the gene matches: 10. Looked up from germline, CDR1 is SQVTM and CDR2 is ANQGSEA. The CDR3 DNA reads TGCAGCGTCGACAGGGACCCGGGGGATGGCTACACCTTC. Amino acids: CSVDRDPGDGYTF. Full variable domain (missing parts from reference TRBV29-1 and TRBJ1-2): SAVISQKPSRDICQRGTSLTIQCQVDSQVTMMFWYRQQPGQSLTLIATANQGSEATYESGFVIDKFPISRPNLTFSTLTVSNMSPEDSSIYLCSVDRDPGDGYTFGSGTRLTVV.

This clone was counted between two and nine times. This chain uses TRBV25-1 with TRBJ1-1; tentative D call: TRBD1 (6 bases). V lost 5 bases and J lost 0, with 10 bases in between. The CDR3 is 14 amino acids. The germline V gene has CDR1 MGHDK and CDR2 SYGVNS. The CDR3 sequence is CASSTTGMNTEAFF. CDR3 DNA: TGTGCCAGCAGTACGACAGGCATGAACACTGAAGCTTTCTTT. Filled out from reference TRBV25-1 and TRBJ1-1, the complete variable domain reads EADIYQTPRYLVIGTGKKITLECSQTMGHDKMYWYQQDPGMELHLIHYSYGVNSTEKGDLSSESTVSRIRTEHFPLTLESARPSHTSQYLCASSTTGMNTEAFFGQGTRLTVV.

This chain links TRBV6-1 with TRBJ2-1; 11 nucleotides align to TRBD2. Per the germline V gene, CDR1 is MNHNS and CDR2 is SASEGT. With V trimmed by 4 bases and J by 7 bases, 9 bases remained unmatched. CDR3 length equals 16 residues. The CDR3: CASSAISGRARNEQFF. CDR3 bases: TGTGCCAGCAGTGCCATTAGCGGGAGGGCCAGGAATGAGCAGTTCTTC.

The chain recombines TRBV30 with TRBJ1-2; D is possibly TRBD1 (6 bases). Trimming removed 8 bases at V and 7 bases at J, with 14 bases between. The CDR3 sequence is 11 residues long. CDR1 is GTSNPN, CDR2 SVGIG, per germline (reference sequence). CDR3 DNA: TGTGCCCGGTCGGGGGGGGCTGGCTACACCTTC. Translated, it gives CARSGGAGYTF.

The chain joins TRBV5-1 to TRBJ1-4, with D perhaps TRBD1 (5 bases). Germline CDR1 and CDR2: SGHRS and YFSETQ. V was cut by 6 bases and J by 8 bases, with 17 bases left in between. This CDR3 is built from 14 residues. CDR3 residues: CASTWRGGNEKLFF. The CDR3 DNA sequence: TGCGCCAGCACCTGGCGGGGGGGAAACGAAAAACTGTTTTTT.

The chain couples TRBV18 to TRBJ2-1; possible D gene TRBD1, 6 bases. CDR3 length: 12 residues. The V end lost 6 bases, the J end lost 7 bases, and 10 bases lay between the germline ends. CDR1 is KGHSH and CDR2 is LQKENI in the germline V gene. In DNA form, the CDR3 reads TGTGCCAGCTCGTACCAGGGGAATGAGCAGTTCTTC. This encodes CASSYQGNEQFF.

The V call is TRBV20-1, the J call TRBJ2-7, with D tentatively TRBD2 (5 bases). This CDR3 region has 11 residues. Germline CDR1 and CDR2: DFQATT and SNEGSKA (reference sequence). Trimming removed 6 bases from V and 4 bases from J, with 10 bases in between. The CDR3 loop reads CSASGVYEQYF. DNA of the CDR3: TGCAGTGCCTCCGGGGTATACGAGCAGTACTTC.

The chain recombines TRBV6-1 with TRBJ2-1; TRBD1 aligns across 10 bases. The CDR3 runs to 15 residues. Germline trimming cut 3 bases from V and 9 bases from J; bases unmatched to any gene: 8. Germline V lookup: CDR1 MNHNS, CDR2 SASEGT. CDR3 nucleotides: TGTGCCAGCAGTGATCCGGGACAGGGGAGGGTTGAGCAGTTCTTC. The encoded protein is CASSDPGQGRVEQFF.

V is TRBV7-3 and J is TRBJ1-1, with 8 nucleotides matching TRBD1. CDR1 SGHTA and CDR2 FQGTGA come from the germline V gene. The CDR3 consists of 16 residues. V trimming: 0 bases; J trimming: 2 bases; junction bases outside the gene matches: 5. As DNA, the CDR3 is TGTGCCAGCAGCTTAACCGGGACAGGTACTAACACTGAAGCTTTCTTT. It is translated as CASSLTGTGTNTEAFF.

The CDR3 reads CASSLAGNTEAFF. The CDR3 coding sequence is TGTGCCAGCAGCTTGGCCGGGAACACTGAAGCTTTCTTT. The chain is built from TRBV7-8 and TRBJ1-1; no clear D. V was clipped by 3 bases and J by 1 base, with 6 bases between them. Germline-derived CDR1 and CDR2 are SGHVS and FQNEAQ. The CDR3 has 13 amino acids.

The chain has TRBV5-1 and TRBJ1-2, with a weak D call TRBD1 (5 bases). V shed 4 bases and J shed 0 bases, with 16 bases lying between them. The CDR3 extends over 16 amino acids. Looked up from germline, CDR1 is SGHRS and CDR2 is YFSETQ. CDR3 sequence reads: CASSLLGGTANYGYTF. The DNA of the CDR3 is TGCGCCAGCAGCCTTCTGGGGGGGACCGCTAACTATGGCTACACCTTC.

V is TRBV28 and J is TRBJ1-1, with D hard to call. Looked up from germline, CDR1 is MDHEN and CDR2 is SYDVKM. The CDR3 sequence is 14 residues long. With 2 bases removed from V and 5 bases from J, the gap between germline ends came to 12 bases. The DNA of the CDR3 is TGTGCCAGCAGTTTACATCTTAACCCGACTGAAGCTTTCTTT. Amino acids: CASSLHLNPTEAFF.

The chain links TRBV5-1 to TRBJ2-5, with TRBD1 matching 7 bases. The J segment lost 2 bases and the V segment lost 0 bases, leaving 4 bases of the junction unmatched. Germline CDR1 and CDR2: SGHRS and YFSETQ. The CDR3 is 15 amino acids. CDR3 nucleotide sequence: TGCGCCAGCAGCTTGGGGGTGGGACAGCAAGAGACCCAGTACTTC. Translating gives CASSLGVGQQETQYF.

The V and J genes are TRBV29-1 and TRBJ1-1; 7 bases match TRBD1. Germline loops: CDR1 SQVTM, CDR2 ANQGSEA. Losses at the gene ends were 5 bases for V and 1 base for J; bases not matched to a gene: 4. The CDR3 extends over 13 amino acids. The DNA for the CDR3 is TGCAGCGTTTTGGACAGGCAGAACACTGAAGCTTTCTTT. Its translation: CSVLDRQNTEAFF.